The rows below give T cell receptor beta chains drawn from one sample of a study of blood T cell repertoires in COVID-19. The protocol was immunoSEQ multiplex PCR, while the TCRdb copy is restricted to in-frame clones and leaves out a portion. The sample has approximately 150,000 clones; approximately 86% are singletons. Sequenced sample: peripheral blood. All receptors derive from a woman aged 50 to 60 with acute or convalescent COVID-19. The CDR3 runs from the conserved cysteine through the conserved F or W. The D gene is left open where the match is weak. Clone size, where shown, is once, few, many, or a class for clones that have expanded.

D	J	size	V	DNA	CDR3
.	TRBJ2-5	once	TRBV11-1	TGTGCCAGCAGCTTAGGGTCTGTGCGGCAAGAGACCCAGTACTTC	CASSLGSVRQETQYF
.	TRBJ1-3	.	TRBV30	TGTGCCTACAACTCTGGAAACACCATATATTTT	CAYNSGNTIYF
TRBD1	TRBJ1-2	.	TRBV19	TGTGCCAGTAGTATCATCAACAGGGGTAACTATGGCTACACCTTC	CASSIINRGNYGYTF
.	TRBJ2-7	.	TRBV5-1	TGCGCCAGCAGCTTAGCTCTCGACGAGCAGTACTTC	CASSLALDEQYF
.	TRBJ1-1	.	TRBV5-1	TGCGCCAGCAGCCCCGGGGAGCACACTGAAGCTTTCTTT	CASSPGEHTEAFF
TRBD2	TRBJ2-1	.	TRBV10-1	TGCGCCAGCAGTGATCGGCTAGCGGACCGCAATGAGCAGTTCTTC	CASSDRLADRNEQFF
.	TRBJ1-1	.	TRBV30	TGTGCCTGGAGTAAGGGGCGAATGAACACTGAAGCTTTCTTT	CAWSKGRMNTEAFF
TRBD1	TRBJ1-5	.	TRBV19	TGTGCCAGTAGTCGCTCAGGGGGCGTTTGGCAGCCCCAGCATTTT	CASSRSGGVWQPQHF
.	TRBJ1-1	.	TRBV11-3	TGTGCCAGCAGCTTATGGCACCAGAACACTGAAGCTTTCTTT	CASSLWHQNTEAFF
.	TRBJ1-2	.	TRBV6-2/TRBV6-3	TGTGCCAGCAGCCCGCACAGGGCGGCGCGTAACTATGGCTACACCTTC	CASSPHRAARNYGYTF
.	TRBJ1-6	.	TRBV10-2	TGCGCCAGCAGCGATCAGGGGCTGTGGTCACCCCTCCACTTT	CASSDQGLWSPLHF
TRBD2	TRBJ2-5	.	TRBV19	TGTGCCAGTAGTGACCGATTAGCGGGGGGGCTTCGGCAAGAGACCCAGTACTTC	CASSDRLAGGLRQETQYF
TRBD1	TRBJ2-5	.	TRBV18	TGTGCCAGCTCACCCACAGGGGGAGAGACCCAGTACTTC	CASSPTGGETQYF
.	TRBJ2-6	.	TRBV4-3	TGCGCCAGCAGCCAAGACGTTCAGGTGGGGGCCAACGTCCTGACTTTC	CASSQDVQVGANVLTF
.	TRBJ1-2	once	TRBV6-5	TGTGCCAGCAGTTACGGGACGGGGGTTTATGGCTACACCTTC	CASSYGTGVYGYTF
.	TRBJ1-1	.	TRBV7-9	TGTGCCAGTGATCCCGAGGTCTACACTGAAGCTTTCTTT	CASDPEVYTEAFF
.	TRBJ1-1	few	TRBV6-5	TGTGCCAGCAGGAGGAACACTGAAGCTTTCTTT	CASRRNTEAFF
TRBD2	TRBJ2-1	.	TRBV2	TGTGCCAGCACCGGGCGGCTAGCGGGAGTCAATGAGCAGTTCTTC	CASTGRLAGVNEQFF
.	TRBJ1-5	.	TRBV7-2	TGTGCCAGCAGCTTAGCCGTCAATCAGCCCCAGCATTTT	CASSLAVNQPQHF
.	TRBJ1-1	.	TRBV9	TGTGCCAGCAGCCGTTGGGGGGGCGCGGACACTGAAGCTTTCTTT	CASSRWGGADTEAFF
.	TRBJ1-5	.	TRBV18	TGTGCCAGCTCATCCGGGGTCCCGGGTTTCCCGGGAGGCAATCAGCCCCAGCATTTT	CASSSGVPGFPGGNQPQHF
TRBD2	TRBJ2-7	.	TRBV11-3	TGTGCCAGCAGCCTAGGACTAGCGGGAGTCGAGCAGTACTTC	CASSLGLAGVEQYF
TRBD1	TRBJ2-7	.	TRBV29-1	TGCAGCGTTGTCACAGGGGCTTCGAGCTCCTACGAGCAGTACTTC	CSVVTGASSSYEQYF
.	TRBJ1-3	.	TRBV19	TGTGCCAGTAAAAGACAGTTCTTCTCTGGAAACACCATATATTTT	CASKRQFFSGNTIYF
TRBD1	TRBJ1-1	.	TRBV19	TGTGCCAGTAGTATAGCGGTGGGACAGGGGGCCACTGAAGCTTTCTTT	CASSIAVGQGATEAFF
.	TRBJ1-6	few	TRBV10-2	TGCGCCAGCAGTGATCTATACTCACCCCTCCACTTT	CASSDLYSPLHF
TRBD1	TRBJ1-3	.	TRBV11-2	TGTGCCAGCAGCTTAGCCCCATCCGGGACAGGAGCCTGGTACACCATATATTTT	CASSLAPSGTGAWYTIYF
TRBD1	TRBJ1-6	.	TRBV5-4	TGTGCCAGCAGCGGAGACAGGGTTTCACCCCTCCACTTT	CASSGDRVSPLHF
.	TRBJ1-1	.	TRBV5-1	TGCGCCAGCAGCTTGGGAATGGGAACAGGGAACGCTTTCTTT	CASSLGMGTGNAFF
TRBD1	TRBJ2-4	.	TRBV2	TGTGCCACCAGGGACAGGCTGCTAGCCAAAAACATTCAGTACTTC	CATRDRLLAKNIQYF